These 24 T cell receptor beta chains originate from one sample sequenced in a study of T cells of healthy individuals (dated by TCRdb to between 2018 and 2020). The protocol used for the library was 5' RACE. Sequencer: Illumina MiSeq. TCRdb cleaned the public reads at Q25 with fastp, built clones with MiXCR and kept in-frame beta chains. Entries that share a CDR3 protein sequence are merged under the most common genes and DNA. The sample data list 63,000 or so distinct CDR3 sequences, and around 15% of these were observed just once. The top ten constitute approximately 4.8% of the sample. The receptor set was obtained from a human donor in good health.

This clonotype was seen at least ten times. This sequence joins TRBV19 and TRBJ2-1; possible D gene TRBD2, 6 bases. V dropped 1 base and J dropped 9 bases, with 16 bases sitting between them. In germline, CDR1 is LNHDA, CDR2 SQIVND (reference sequence). This CDR3 has 15 amino acids. CDR3 coding DNA: TGTGCCAGTAGTATAGCCCTCCGCACCGGGGGTGAGCAGTTCTTC. This gives the protein CASSIALRTGGEQFF.

In this sample, this clonotype turned up many times. This chain uses TRBV5-1 with TRBJ2-7; 8 bases agree with TRBD1. The germline V gene has CDR1 SGHRS and CDR2 YFSETQ. The CDR3 runs to 15 residues. With 4 bases clipped from V and 1 base from J, the junction kept 7 bases outside the gene matches. Here the CDR3 reads CASSPWTGPSYEQYF. CDR3 in DNA: TGCGCCAGCAGCCCGTGGACAGGGCCTTCCTACGAGCAGTACTTC.

This clonotype was recorded many times. The chain uses TRBV25-1 and TRBJ1-5; D uncertain. This CDR3 region has 15 residues. The V and J ends lost 3 bases and 2 bases respectively, with 11 bases between them. Per germline, CDR1 MGHDK and CDR2 SYGVNS. Here the CDR3 reads CASSDDGVGNQPQHF. CDR3 DNA sequence: TGTGCCAGCAGTGACGACGGGGTAGGCAATCAGCCCCAGCATTTT.

This clonotype is medium-sized. The chain combines TRBV29-1 with TRBJ2-2, with 8 bases identical to TRBD1. The CDR3 length is 14 residues. The germline CDR1 and CDR2 sequences are SQVTM and ANQGSEA. The ends lost 4 bases at V and 0 bases at J; junction bases unmatched: 1. The CDR3 region has the DNA TGCAGCGTTGCGGACAGGGCGAACACCGGGGAGCTGTTTTTT. Translated: CSVADRANTGELFF.

In this sample, this clonotype turned up many times. V is TRBV7-2 and J is TRBJ1-2; D is uncertain. Trimming cost V 6 bases and J 3 bases, with 14 bases left between them. This CDR3 contains 14 residues. Germline CDR1 and CDR2: SGHTA and FQGNSA. The CDR3 sequence is CASRKSSGDYGYTF. For the CDR3, the DNA is TGTGCCAGCAGAAAGTCGTCCGGGGACTATGGCTACACCTTC.

Many counts were recorded for this clonotype. This chain connects TRBV29-1 to TRBJ2-5; TRBD1 matches at 9 bases. Germline loops: CDR1 SQVTM, CDR2 ANQGSEA. CDR3 length: 15 amino acids. Trimming at V came to 4 bases and at J to 9 bases, leaving 15 bases not matched to a gene. CDR3 coding DNA: TGCAGCGTTGCGCCGGGACAGGGACAGTCAGGGGCCCAGTACTTC. Translating it yields CSVAPGQGQSGAQYF. The variable domain in full, completed from reference TRBV29-1 and TRBJ2-5, reads SAVISQKPSRDICQRGTSLTIQCQVDSQVTMMFWYRQQPGQSLTLIATANQGSEATYESGFVIDKFPISRPNLTFSTLTVSNMSPEDSSIYLCSVAPGQGQSGAQYFGPGTRLLVL.

The chain has TRBV9 and TRBJ2-4; 11 nucleotides align to TRBD2. CDR1 and CDR2 from the germline V gene are SGDLS and YYNGEE. CDR3 size: 16 residues. The J segment lost 7 bases and the V segment lost 0 bases, leaving 6 bases of the junction unmatched. CDR3 nucleotides: TGTGCCAGCAGCGTAGGAATAGCGGGAGGGGAGAACATTCAGTACTTC. It translates to CASSVGIAGGENIQYF.

The chain has TRBV6-2 or TRBV6-3 and TRBJ2-7, with unresolved D. Trimming took off 6 bases at V and 0 bases at J, with 15 bases between the two ends. Germline V gene data show CDR1 as MNHEY and CDR2 as SVGEGT. The CDR3 is 15 amino acids. Written as DNA, the CDR3 is TGTGCCAGCAGGGCCCGGGTCTCCCACTCCTACGAGCAGTACTTC. It encodes CASRARVSHSYEQYF.

The V gene is TRBV5-1, the J gene TRBJ2-3; D not resolved. In germline, CDR1 is SGHRS, CDR2 YFSETQ. The CDR3 is made up of 14 amino acids. V was shortened by 1 base and J by 2 bases, with 8 bases between the two germline ends. CDR3 sequence: CASSLSPPTDTQYF. The CDR3 nucleotides are TGCGCCAGCAGCTTGTCCCCACCCACAGATACGCAGTATTTT. The full variable domain, rest sourced from reference TRBV5-1 and TRBJ2-3, is KAGVTQTPRYLIKTRGQQVTLSCSPISGHRSVSWYQQTPGQGLQFLFEYFSETQRNKGNFPGRFSGRQFSNSRSEMNVSTLELGDSALYLCASSLSPPTDTQYFGPGTRLTVL.

This clonotype was recorded at least ten times. The chain uses TRBV7-9 and TRBJ2-1; 10 nucleotides line up with TRBD1. The CDR3 loop spans 17 amino acids. J was trimmed by 7 bases and V by 5 bases; bases with no gene match: 14. The V gene's germline CDR1 is SEHNR and CDR2 FQNEAQ (reference sequence). The CDR3 sequence: CASSPHPRQGAGNEQFF. The CDR3 bases are TGTGCCAGCAGCCCGCACCCCAGACAGGGGGCGGGGAATGAGCAGTTCTTC.

This clonotype occurred many times. The CDR3 coding sequence is TGCGCCAGCAGCTTGGGGCAGGGGAACATTCAGTACTTC. Its protein is CASSLGQGNIQYF. V and J are TRBV5-1 and TRBJ2-4, with D tentatively TRBD1 (6 bases). V gave up 0 bases and J gave up 7 bases, with 8 bases separating them. The CDR3 is 13 residues long. Germline CDR1 and CDR2: SGHRS and YFSETQ.

The chain couples TRBV12-3 or TRBV12-4 to TRBJ2-6; no firm D call. CDR3 length equals 16 residues. V lost 1 base, J lost 0 bases, and 7 bases lay in between. The CDR3 spells CASSLGGYSGANVLTF. In DNA, the CDR3 is TGTGCCAGCAGTTTAGGGGGATACTCTGGGGCCAACGTCCTGACTTTC.

This chain links TRBV28 with TRBJ2-7; 9 bases line up with TRBD1. The junction had 10 bases not matched to a gene; V was cut back by 5 bases and J by 2 bases. This CDR3 is built from 16 residues. Germline V CDR1 and CDR2: MDHEN, SYDVKM. This CDR3 is CASSPAGDRAAYEQYF. CDR3 in DNA: TGTGCCAGCAGTCCCGCTGGGGACAGGGCGGCCTACGAGCAGTACTTC. The full variable domain, its missing parts supplied by reference TRBV28 and TRBJ2-7, is DVKVTQSSRYLVKRTGEKVFLECVQDMDHENMFWYRQDPGLGLRLIYFSYDVKMKEKGDIPEGYSVSREKKERFSLILESASTNQTSMYLCASSPAGDRAAYEQYFGPGTRLTVT.

The genes are TRBV20-1 and TRBJ2-1; 12 bases line up with TRBD2. CDR3 size: 14 residues. V shed 6 bases, J shed 3 bases, and the junction held 3 bases outside the gene matches. Germline V gives CDR1 DFQATT, CDR2 SNEGSKA (reference sequence). CDR3 in amino acids: CSATLAGGYNEQFF. The CDR3, as DNA: TGCAGTGCGACACTAGCGGGAGGCTACAATGAGCAGTTCTTC.

This clonotype has a count of ten or more. The V and J genes are TRBV20-1 and TRBJ2-7, with unresolved D. This CDR3 region has 11 residues. V shed 1 base and J shed 3 bases, with 4 bases lying between them. Germline V CDR1 and CDR2: DFQATT, SNEGSKA (reference sequence). The CDR3 loop reads CSARGGYEQYF. Written as DNA, the CDR3 is TGCAGTGCTAGAGGGGGCTACGAGCAGTACTTC.

V usage is TRBV2 and J usage is TRBJ2-7, with 11 nucleotides matching TRBD2. Germline V gene lookup returns CDR1 SNHLY and CDR2 FYNNEI. With 6 bases clipped from V and 5 bases from J, the junction kept 6 bases outside the gene matches. The CDR3 is made up of 14 amino acids. The CDR3 region is CASRLSGGVHEQYF. DNA of the CDR3: TGTGCCAGCAGACTTAGCGGGGGGGTCCACGAGCAGTACTTC.

In its sample, this clonotype was seen a few times. The rearrangement uses TRBV12-3 or TRBV12-4 and TRBJ1-5, with 7 bases matching TRBD1. The CDR3 totals 15 residues. V shed 4 bases, J shed 1 base, and the junction held 4 bases outside the gene matches. CDR3 amino acids: CASSYRGGSNQPQHF. In nucleotides, the CDR3 is TGTGCCAGCAGTTACAGGGGAGGGAGCAATCAGCCCCAGCATTTT.

The chain recombines TRBV5-6 with TRBJ2-2; D might be TRBD1 (5 bases). This CDR3 contains 17 residues. Germline CDR1 SGHDT, CDR2 YYEEEE. Trimming cost V 4 bases and J 1 base, with 17 bases left between them. CDR3 bases: TGTGCCAGCAGCCTAGTCACAGCAGGGATGAACACCGGGGAGCTGTTTTTT. This encodes CASSLVTAGMNTGELFF.

This clonotype showed up just a few times. The chain carries TRBV15 and TRBJ2-1; tentatively, D is TRBD2 (7 bases). V was clipped by 8 bases and J by 6 bases, with 17 bases between them. This CDR3 has 14 residues. Germline V gene sequence: CDR1 LNHNV, CDR2 YYDKDF (reference sequence). The CDR3 sequence: CATGTGGTVNEQFF. CDR3 DNA sequence: TGTGCCACCGGAACGGGGGGCACCGTCAATGAGCAGTTCTTC.

The chain carries TRBV6-6 and TRBJ1-1, with D perhaps TRBD1 (6 bases). Trimming cost V 3 bases and J 1 base, with 15 bases left between them. CDR1 is MNHNY and CDR2 is SVGAGI in the germline V gene (reference sequence). The CDR3 runs 16 residues. CDR3 sequence (DNA): TGTGCCAGCAGTTATCCCCAGGGGCCATCGAACACTGAAGCTTTCTTT. Translating gives CASSYPQGPSNTEAFF.

There are a few counts of this clonotype. The chain links TRBV29-1 to TRBJ2-3, with D perhaps matching TRBD1 (5 bases). This CDR3 comprises 12 residues. CDR1 SQVTM and CDR2 ANQGSEA come from the germline V gene. Trimming pared 4 bases from V and 2 bases from J, leaving 7 bases between. CDR3 in amino acids: CSVADNTDTQYF. DNA for the CDR3: TGCAGCGTTGCGGACAACACAGATACGCAGTATTTT.

Ten or more counts support this clonotype. The V and J genes are TRBV2 and TRBJ2-7; TRBD1 agrees at 9 bases. Trimming took 6 bases from V and 2 from J; bases not matched to a gene: 8. The CDR3 loop spans 15 amino acids. Germline loops: CDR1 SNHLY, CDR2 FYNNEI. CDR3 in DNA: TGTGCCAGCAGAGGGACAGGGATTAGAGCCTACGAGCAGTACTTC. Translating it yields CASRGTGIRAYEQYF.

At least ten counts were recorded for this clonotype. The rearrangement joins TRBV7-9 to TRBJ2-3; 14 bases line up with TRBD2. Germline trimming cut 5 bases from V and 4 bases from J; bases unmatched to any gene: 11. CDR1 and CDR2 (germline): SEHNR, FQNEAQ (reference sequence). CDR3 size: 18 residues. The CDR3 DNA is TGTGCCAGCAGCCCGAAACCGGGACTAGCGGGAGTCCCAGATACGCAGTATTTT. Its protein is CASSPKPGLAGVPDTQYF.

Note on this clonotype: This may be a read error, as it is one base from a much larger clone. This sequence joins TRBV6-6 and TRBJ2-1, with D perhaps TRBD1 (5 bases). The CDR3 totals 16 residues. The V end was cut by 6 bases, the J end by 2 bases, with 17 bases between. Germline V gene sequence: CDR1 MNHNY, CDR2 SVGAGI (reference sequence). The CDR3 here is CASRGLRVGTYNEQFF. In DNA form, the CDR3 reads TGTGCCAGCAGGGGGCTACGGGTGGGCACCTACAATGAGCAGTTCTTC.